This T cell receptor beta chain stems from a study of blood T cell repertoires in COVID-19. Overall study: The analysed material was cDNA or gDNA that came from T cells, B-cell-depleted T cells, or PBMCs.

Individuals aged about 18 to 95 years were recruited from about two dozen US areas. Allocation to cohorts depended on clinical history reported by the participants. V gave up 3 bases and J gave up 7 bases; unmatched junction bases: 7. Germline V CDR1 and CDR2: SEHNR, FQNEAQ (reference sequence). The CDR3 extends over 15 amino acids. In the authors' workflow: Reference gene primer amplification gave estimated nucleated cell counts. The repertoire was sequenced with immunoSEQ multiplex PCR; TCRdb's copy has only in-frame clones and lacks some. Clone size and V and J calls were adopted from that table, with D and trimming inferred from the DNA. The sample has some 490,000 clones; about 88% are singletons.

This TCR was sampled from an older woman who had recovered from COVID-19. The sequencing input was PBMCs or T cells enriched from blood (not recorded which). V and J are TRBV7-9 and TRBJ1-4; 8 nucleotides agree with TRBD1. CDR3 DNA: TGTGCCAGCAGCTTTCCAGGGGGCGCGGGTGAAAAACTGTTTTTT. It encodes CASSFPGGAGEKLFF.